This TCR beta chain was profiled in a study of PD-L1 blockade in urothelial cancer. Points from the study as a whole: Greater 3-week expansion of tumor-associated blood clones was recorded for durable-benefit patients.

Time point of the sample: peripheral blood 6 weeks after treatment start. In the case of this clone: The antigen is unknown.

Profiling relied on immunoSEQ multiplex PCR, and the TCRdb table lists in-frame clones only, not all of them. The sample consists of around 53,000 clones, about 85% of them appearing once. The material was PBMCs, obtained around atezolizumab (anti-PD-L1) treatment. This sequence was found in a man between 45 and 60 years old with urothelial cancer.

CDR3 residues: CASGGGSTDTQYF. DNA for the CDR3: TGTGCCAGCGGCGGGGGAAGCACAGATACGCAGTATTTT. This chain connects TRBV28 to TRBJ2-3; 7 bases are shared with TRBD2. V was pared by 8 bases and J by 0 bases, with 2 bases of the junction left unmatched. Germline lookup yields CDR1 MDHEN and CDR2 SYDVKM. The CDR3 spans 13 residues.